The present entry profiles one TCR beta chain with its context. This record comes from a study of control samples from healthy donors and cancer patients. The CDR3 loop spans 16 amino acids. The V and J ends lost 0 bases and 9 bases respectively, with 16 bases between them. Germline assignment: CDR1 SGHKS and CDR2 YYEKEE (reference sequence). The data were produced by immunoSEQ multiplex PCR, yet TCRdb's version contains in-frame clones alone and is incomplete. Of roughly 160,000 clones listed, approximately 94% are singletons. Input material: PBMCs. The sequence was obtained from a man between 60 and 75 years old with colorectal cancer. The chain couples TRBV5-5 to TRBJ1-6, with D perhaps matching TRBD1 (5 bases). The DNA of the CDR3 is TGTGCCAGCAGCTTGGCAGCGGGGGAGGGAATTTCACCCCTCCACTTT. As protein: CASSLAAGEGISPLHF.